Listed here are 8 T cell receptor beta chains from one sample, sequenced in a study of blood T cell repertoires in COVID-19 (dated by TCRdb to between 2020 and 2021). Libraries came from the immunoSEQ multiplex PCR assay. Entries here come from immuneACCESS through TCRdb and include only in-frame sequences with V and J called. Some clones fail to appear in such tables; in the studies checked, an unresolved V gene covers under half of the shortfall, and the cause of the remainder is unknown. The sample yields some 350,000 clones; more than 75% were counted once. Approximately 3.5% of the sample is held by the ten biggest clonotypes. The sequencing sample was made of peripheral blood. These receptors all come from a woman under 30 who had recovered from COVID-19.

This sequence joins TRBV9 and TRBJ2-5, with D perhaps TRBD1 (5 bases). V lost 1 base and J lost 3, with 10 bases in between. The CDR3 consists of 14 residues. Germline values: CDR1 SGDLS, CDR2 YYNGEE. The CDR3 region has the DNA TGTGCCAGCAGCGTACGTCCCAGGGAAGAGACCCAGTACTTC. Its protein product is CASSVRPREETQYF. Variable domain in full (rest from reference TRBV9 and TRBJ2-5): DSGVTQTPKHLITATGQRVTLRCSPRSGDLSVYWYQQSLDQGLQFLIQYYNGEERAKGNILERFSAQQFPDLHSELNLSSLELGDSALYFCASSVRPREETQYFGPGTRLLVL.

The rearrangement links TRBV7-2 to TRBJ2-2, with a possible D match to TRBD2 (5 bases). V lost 2 bases and J 6 bases, leaving 7 bases between the germline ends. Germline CDR1 SGHTA, CDR2 FQGNSA. This CDR3 comprises 13 residues. The CDR3 protein is CASSLKEAGELFF. CDR3 sequence (DNA): TGTGCCAGCAGCTTAAAGGAGGCCGGGGAGCTGTTTTTT. The variable domain in full, with the rest retrieved from reference TRBV7-2 and TRBJ2-2, is GAGVSQSPSNKVTEKGKDVELRCDPISGHTALYWYRQSLGQGLEFLIYFQGNSAPDKSGLPSDRFSAERTGGSVSTLTIQRTQQEDSAVYLCASSLKEAGELFFGEGSRLTVL.

The CDR3 DNA follows: TGTGCCAGCAGTAGTTGGCTTGTGGGCCATGAGCAGTTCTTC. It encodes CASSSWLVGHEQFF. The chain has TRBV27 and TRBJ2-1; D gene ambiguous. Germline-derived CDR1 and CDR2 are MNHEY and SMNVEV (reference sequence). The CDR3 is 14 residues long. The V gene lost 5 bases and the J gene lost 8 bases, with 16 bases spanning the gap.

The rearrangement uses TRBV29-1 and TRBJ2-5, with no clear D. V lost 5 bases, J lost 5 bases, and 15 bases lay in between. The germline gives CDR1 SQVTM, CDR2 ANQGSEA. The CDR3 spans 13 residues. The CDR3 loop reads CSVRKFQSETQYF. The CDR3, as DNA: TGCAGCGTTCGAAAGTTCCAGTCGGAGACCCAGTACTTC.

This sequence joins TRBV6-5 and TRBJ1-1; D is unresolved. Germline V lookup: CDR1 MNHEY, CDR2 SVGAGI. V dropped 0 bases and J dropped 6 bases, with 11 bases sitting between them. The CDR3 spans 14 residues. The CDR3 DNA reads TGTGCCAGCAGTTACTCCCGCGGAATCGCTGAAGCTTTCTTT. Protein sequence: CASSYSRGIAEAFF.

J is TRBJ1-3 and V is TRBV11-2; D is uncertain. This CDR3 comprises 14 residues. With 0 bases removed from V and 0 bases from J, the gap between germline ends came to 3 bases. CDR1 SGHAT and CDR2 FQNNGV come from the germline V gene. Here the CDR3 reads CASSLDSSGNTIYF. As DNA, the CDR3 is TGTGCCAGCAGCTTAGACAGCTCTGGAAACACCATATATTTT. The variable domain in full, with the rest retrieved from reference TRBV11-2 and TRBJ1-3, is EAGVAQSPRYKIIEKRQSVAFWCNPISGHATLYWYQQILGQGPKLLIQFQNNGVVDDSQLPKDRFSAERLKGVDSTLKIQPAKLEDSAVYLCASSLDSSGNTIYFGEGSWLTVV.

The J gene is TRBJ1-6, the V gene TRBV5-4; no firm D call. V lost 1 base, J lost 6 bases, and 11 bases lay in between. The CDR3 is made up of 15 amino acids. Germline CDR1 reads SGHNT; CDR2 reads YYREEE (reference sequence). CDR3 sequence (DNA): TGTGCCAGCAGCTTGAGCTCGGGTATTAATTCACCCCTCCACTTT. Amino acid sequence: CASSLSSGINSPLHF.

Concerning this clone: One end of the junction does not line up with germline, which may come from a read error. The genes are TRBV11-3 and TRBJ2-1; 9 bases map to TRBD2. The CDR3 sequence is 16 residues long. Germline V gives CDR1 SGHNT, CDR2 YENEEA. The CDR3 DNA reads TGTGCCAGCAGTTTAGCGGGGGTGGGCCTCGGCAATGAGCAGTTCTTC. Translated, it gives CASSLAGVGLGNEQFF.